This TCR beta chain was sequenced for a study of blood T cell repertoires in COVID-19. Germline loops: CDR1 SGHAT, CDR2 FQNNGV. Trimming removed 4 bases from V and 4 bases from J, with 16 bases in between. The CDR3 loop spans 15 amino acids. Sequencing used immunoSEQ multiplex PCR; TCRdb keeps in-frame clones, though not all of them. The sample yields 130,000 to 150,000 clones, 80% seen once. This clone is a singleton in its sample. The sequenced material came from peripheral blood. The receptor comes from a woman aged 50 to 60 with acute or convalescent COVID-19. V usage is TRBV11-2 and J usage is TRBJ1-1; D gene ambiguous. The CDR3 region is CASSSNQVPTTEAFF. The CDR3 DNA sequence: TGTGCCAGCAGCTCCAACCAGGTGCCCACCACTGAAGCTTTCTTT.